These 14 T cell receptor beta chains share one sample of origin, sequenced in a study of beta chain features in type 1 diabetes. All of the isolated RNA was reverse transcribed, so expressed TCRB transcripts were sequenced. This table comes from immunoSEQ multiplex PCR, and its TCRdb copy is limited to in-frame clones, with some not included. The data hold 330,000 or so clones, with about 15% observed a single time. The specimen sequenced was central memory CD4+ T cells from blood. Receptors originate from a man aged 25-45 years in good health.

This clone was seen more than once but under ten times. The chain carries TRBV4-1 and TRBJ1-1; D is perhaps TRBD1 (6 bases). CDR1 MGHRA and CDR2 YSYEKL come from the germline V gene. Deletions cut 0 bases from V and 8 bases from J, with 16 bases between. The CDR3 has 15 residues. The CDR3: CASSQDVVLGTEAFF. CDR3 nucleotide sequence: TGCGCCAGCAGCCAAGACGTTGTATTAGGGACAGAAGCTTTCTTT.

The rearrangement links TRBV4-3 to TRBJ2-7, with D unclear. Trimming took off 4 bases at V and 4 bases at J, with 11 bases between the two ends. The germline gives CDR1 LGHNA, CDR2 YSLEER. CDR3 length: 13 amino acids. For the CDR3, the DNA is TGCGCCAGCAGCCGGGTGGAAGGGTACGAGCAGTACGTC. It is translated as CASSRVEGYEQYV.

This clone was found many times. This chain links TRBV14 with TRBJ2-7; the match to TRBD1 covers 8 bases. V lost 1 base and J lost 4; bases outside the gene matches: 9. CDR3 length: 16 residues. Per the germline V gene, CDR1 is SGHDN and CDR2 is FVKESK. CDR3 nucleotides: TGTGCCAGCAGCCAAGGGTTGAACAGGGGGAGGTACGAGCAGTACTTC. Translating gives CASSQGLNRGRYEQYF.

The table lists this clone with a few counts. The V call is TRBV27, the J call TRBJ2-1; possible D gene TRBD2, 5 bases. V was pared by 5 bases and J by 4 bases, with 15 bases between. The CDR3 is 15 amino acids. Germline V gene lookup returns CDR1 MNHEY and CDR2 SMNVEV (reference sequence). The CDR3 nucleotides are TGTGCCAGCAGTGCGGGCCGCGGCTGGTACAATGAGCAGTTCTTC. Translation gives CASSAGRGWYNEQFF.

This clone was found a few times. V is TRBV18 and J is TRBJ2-3; 10 bases line up with TRBD1. V lost 2 bases, J lost 8 bases, and 7 bases stayed unmatched. There are 15 residues in the CDR3. CDR1 KGHSH and CDR2 LQKENI come from the germline V gene. The CDR3 coding sequence is TGTGCCAGCTCACCAAAGGACAGGGGGATAGGTACGCAGTATTTT. This codes for CASSPKDRGIGTQYF.

This clone was counted a few times. This rearrangement joins TRBV6-5 to TRBJ1-6; tentative D call: TRBD1 (5 bases). Between the trimmed V and J ends, which lost 4 bases and 8 bases, there was a span of 12 bases. Germline CDR1 is MNHEY and CDR2 is SVGAGI. This CDR3 is built from 14 residues. DNA for the CDR3: TGTGCCAGCAGTTCTGGCAGGGAGTATTCACCCCTCCACTTT. Translation: CASSSGREYSPLHF.

The chain recombines TRBV11-3 with TRBJ1-1; a possible D gene is TRBD1 (6 bases). The CDR3 runs to 15 residues. The germline V gene has CDR1 SGHNT and CDR2 YENEEA. The V end was cut by 3 bases, the J end by 5 bases, with 16 bases between. The CDR3 sequence: CASSLAQGRRTEAFF. The CDR3, as DNA: TGTGCCAGCAGCTTGGCTCAGGGGAGGAGGACTGAAGCTTTCTTT.

This chain links TRBV28 with TRBJ2-2, with 7 bases matching TRBD1. The CDR3 extends over 16 amino acids. Germline CDR1 is MDHEN and CDR2 is SYDVKM. With V trimmed by 6 bases and J by 1 base, 8 bases remained unmatched. Written as DNA, the CDR3 is TGTGCCAGCAGCCAGAGGACAGGACTGAACACCGGGGAGCTGTTTTTT. Translation gives CASSQRTGLNTGELFF.

This clone showed up just a few times. This chain links TRBV6-1 with TRBJ2-1, with 7 bases matching TRBD2. Germline V gene data show CDR1 as MNHNS and CDR2 as SASEGT. The CDR3 is 14 amino acids. Trimming removed 6 bases from V and 8 bases from J; junction bases left unmatched: 10. CDR3 bases: TGTGCCAGCAGCTCGGAAGCGGGGAGGTATGAGCAGTTCTTC. It translates to CASSSEAGRYEQFF.

This clone was seen only a few times. The chain is built from TRBV5-1 and TRBJ1-1; D gene uncertain. Trimming stripped 0 bases from V and 4 bases from J, with 10 bases between. This CDR3 comprises 14 residues. Germline CDR1 is SGHRS and CDR2 is YFSETQ. In nucleotides, the CDR3 is TGCGCCAGCAGCTTGGATTTGGGTGGCACTGAAGCTTTCTTT. Protein product: CASSLDLGGTEAFF.

In its sample, this clone was seen a few times. The chain combines TRBV28 with TRBJ1-5, with unresolved D. Germline lookup yields CDR1 MDHEN and CDR2 SYDVKM. V dropped 5 bases and J dropped 0 bases, with 14 bases sitting between them. This CDR3 has 16 amino acids. CDR3 DNA: TGTGCCAGCAGTCCGAGCGGGAGAAATAGCAATCAGCCCCAGCATTTT. Translating it yields CASSPSGRNSNQPQHF. The whole variable domain, filled in from reference TRBV28 and TRBJ1-5, reads DVKVTQSSRYLVKRTGEKVFLECVQDMDHENMFWYRQDPGLGLRLIYFSYDVKMKEKGDIPEGYSVSREKKERFSLILESASTNQTSMYLCASSPSGRNSNQPQHFGDGTRLSIL.

This clone was detected a few times. V gene TRBV11-3 combines with J gene TRBJ2-3; weak D call: TRBD2 (5 bases). V was clipped by 8 bases and J by 3 bases, with 12 bases between them. This CDR3 has 13 amino acids. Per the germline V gene, CDR1 is SGHNT and CDR2 is YENEEA. This chain's CDR3 is CASSGRTTDTQYF. In DNA, the CDR3 is TGTGCCAGCTCGGGCAGGACTACAGATACGCAGTATTTT.

This clone has a count of ten or more. The chain is built from TRBV29-1 and TRBJ1-4; 8 nucleotides line up with TRBD1. The CDR3 sequence is 12 residues long. The V segment lost 7 bases and the J segment 7 bases; nucleotides outside the gene matches: 5. Germline lookup yields CDR1 SQVTM and CDR2 ANQGSEA. The CDR3 DNA reads as TGCAGCGCGACAGGGGTTCGTGAAAAACTGTTTTTT. Protein product: CSATGVREKLFF.

This clone has a handful of counts. The rearrangement uses TRBV7-2 and TRBJ2-3; TRBD2 agrees at 8 bases. The V gene end was trimmed by 1 base and the J gene end by 5 bases; junction bases not matched to a gene: 8. This CDR3 region has 16 residues. Germline CDR1 is SGHTA and CDR2 is FQGNSA. The CDR3 DNA sequence: TGTGCCAGCAGCTTAGGTTCGGGGGGGCCGGTAGATACGCAGTATTTT. It encodes CASSLGSGGPVDTQYF. Filled out from reference TRBV7-2 and TRBJ2-3, the complete variable domain reads GAGVSQSPSNKVTEKGKDVELRCDPISGHTALYWYRQSLGQGLEFLIYFQGNSAPDKSGLPSDRFSAERTGGSVSTLTIQRTQQEDSAVYLCASSLGSGGPVDTQYFGPGTRLTVL.